This entry lists 18 T cell receptor beta chains sequenced from one sample in a study of blood T cell repertoires in COVID-19. Sequencing used immunoSEQ multiplex PCR; TCRdb keeps in-frame clones, though not all of them. The sample holds roughly 98,000 clones, 85% to 95% seen once. The sequenced sample consisted of peripheral blood. These receptors originate from a woman aged 60-75 years with active COVID-19.

The rearrangement uses TRBV14 and TRBJ2-1; D is perhaps TRBD1 (6 bases). Per germline, CDR1 SGHDN and CDR2 FVKESK. Trimming removed 4 bases at V and 6 bases at J, with 16 bases between. This CDR3 is 15 amino acids long. CDR3 loop: CASSPGTLLINEQFF. In DNA, the CDR3 is TGTGCCAGCAGCCCCGGGACATTATTAATCAATGAGCAGTTCTTC.

The J gene is TRBJ2-7, the V gene TRBV30, with D uncertain. Germline V lookup: CDR1 GTSNPN, CDR2 SVGIG (reference sequence). V was clipped by 4 bases and J by 3 bases, with 13 bases between them. The CDR3 covers 13 residues. CDR3: CAWMQNGIYEQYF. In DNA, the CDR3 is TGTGCCTGGATGCAGAATGGCATCTACGAGCAGTACTTC.

This chain connects TRBV2 to TRBJ1-5, with TRBD1 as a possible D gene (6 bases). V lost 6 bases and J 4 bases, leaving 19 bases between the germline ends. In germline, CDR1 is SNHLY, CDR2 FYNNEI. The length of the CDR3 is 16 residues. The CDR3 sequence is CASRHETGGRNQPQHF. DNA of the CDR3: TGTGCCAGCAGGCACGAGACAGGAGGAAGGAATCAGCCCCAGCATTTT.

The chain combines TRBV7-8 with TRBJ1-2, with 7 bases lining up with TRBD1. This CDR3 contains 14 residues. Per germline, CDR1 SGHVS and CDR2 FQNEAQ. The V and J ends lost 4 bases and 3 bases, in that order; junction bases with no gene match: 5. CDR3 in DNA: TGTGCCAGCAGCTCCGGGACAGCCCACTATGGCTACACCTTC. Translated: CASSSGTAHYGYTF.

J is TRBJ2-4 and V is TRBV28, with 8 positions matching TRBD1. The trim removed 4 bases at V and 8 bases at J, leaving 7 bases unmatched. Germline V CDR1 and CDR2: MDHEN, SYDVKM. The CDR3 extends over 14 amino acids. CDR3 DNA: TGTGCCAGCAGTTCAACAGGGGGGCGGGACATTCAGTACTTC. This gives the protein CASSSTGGRDIQYF.

This chain uses TRBV28 with TRBJ1-1; perhaps TRBD1 as D (5 bases). CDR1 is MDHEN, CDR2 SYDVKM, per germline. The CDR3 length is 16 residues. The germline V and J ends were trimmed by 3 bases and 8 bases, with 22 bases remaining between them. CDR3 nucleotides: TGTGCCAGCAGTTTTGGTGGTATAAGACAGAGAGAAGAAGCTTTCTTT. Translation gives CASSFGGIRQREEAFF.

J is TRBJ2-2 and V is TRBV11-2; 12 nucleotides line up with TRBD1. The CDR3 totals 17 residues. Unmatched junction bases numbered 10, after V lost 5 bases and J lost 6 bases. Looked up from germline, CDR1 is SGHAT and CDR2 is FQNNGV. CDR3 sequence reads: CASSQTWDRGLSGELFF. The CDR3 DNA is TGTGCCAGCAGCCAGACGTGGGACAGGGGGCTTTCCGGGGAGCTGTTTTTT.

The chain combines TRBV10-3 with TRBJ2-5; 11 nucleotides match TRBD1. The length of the CDR3 is 15 residues. The V gene end was trimmed by 6 bases and the J gene end by 2 bases; junction bases not matched to a gene: 5. CDR1 is ENHRY and CDR2 is SYGVKD in the germline V gene. CDR3 nucleotides: TGTGCCATCAGGGACAGGGGGCGCGGGCAAGAGACCCAGTACTTC. It is translated as CAIRDRGRGQETQYF.

V and J are TRBV12-5 and TRBJ1-2; D uncertain. The germline V gene has CDR1 LGHNT and CDR2 FRNRAP. V gave up 2 bases and J gave up 8 bases, with 15 bases separating them. The CDR3 covers 14 residues. The CDR3 DNA follows: TGTGCTAGTGGTTTGTTTCTTAGAGGGAACGGCTACACCTTC. As protein: CASGLFLRGNGYTF.

This chain joins TRBV19 and TRBJ1-5, with D tentatively TRBD1 (5 bases). The germline CDR1 and CDR2 sequences are LNHDA and SQIVND (reference sequence). This CDR3 spans 16 amino acids. The ends were cut back, 1 base at V and 3 bases at J, with 13 bases in the middle. The CDR3 loop reads CASSIGGRQLNQPQHF. In nucleotides, the CDR3 is TGTGCCAGTAGTATAGGGGGCAGGCAACTCAATCAGCCCCAGCATTTT.

This chain connects TRBV7-2 to TRBJ2-3, with a weak D call TRBD2 (5 bases). With 6 bases removed from V and 6 bases from J, the gap between germline ends came to 13 bases. Germline V gene lookup returns CDR1 SGHTA and CDR2 FQGNSA. The CDR3 is made up of 13 amino acids. This chain's CDR3 is CASRAGSPDTQYF. DNA for the CDR3: TGTGCCAGCAGGGCGGGCTCACCGGATACGCAGTATTTT.

This clone was seen only once. The chain uses TRBV6-5 and TRBJ2-7, with D possibly TRBD1 on 6 matching bases. Germline assignment: CDR1 MNHEY and CDR2 SVGAGI. V gave up 6 bases and J gave up 6 bases, with 15 bases separating them. The CDR3 contains 13 residues. CDR3 protein: CASRPLTGREQYF. CDR3 coding DNA: TGTGCCAGCAGGCCACTAACAGGGCGCGAGCAGTACTTC.

This sequence joins TRBV4-1 and TRBJ2-3, with D possibly being TRBD1 (6 bases). Germline V lookup: CDR1 MGHRA, CDR2 YSYEKL. V dropped 6 bases and J dropped 4 bases, with 35 bases sitting between them. The length of the CDR3 is 21 residues. The CDR3 reads CASRRIKGHRNKANMADTQYF. CDR3 DNA sequence: TGCGCCAGCAGACGAATTAAGGGACATAGAAACAAAGCGAATATGGCAGATACGCAGTATTTT.

The rearrangement uses TRBV19 and TRBJ2-1; 8 bases line up with TRBD1. Trimming took 4 bases from V and 7 from J; bases not matched to a gene: 6. The CDR3 is 14 residues long. Per germline, CDR1 LNHDA and CDR2 SQIVND (reference sequence). The CDR3 sequence: CASSTTGGWNEQFF. In DNA form, the CDR3 reads TGTGCCAGTAGTACCACAGGGGGGTGGAATGAGCAGTTCTTC. The full variable domain, completed using reference TRBV19 and TRBJ2-1, is DGGITQSPKYLFRKEGQNVTLSCEQNLNHDAMYWYRQDPGQGLRLIYYSQIVNDFQKGDIAEGYSVSREKKESFPLTVTSAQKNPTAFYLCASSTTGGWNEQFFGPGTRLTVL.

This rearrangement joins TRBV19 to TRBJ2-3, with 10 bases matching TRBD2. The CDR3 consists of 14 residues. The germline V gene has CDR1 LNHDA and CDR2 SQIVND (reference sequence). With 6 bases clipped from V and 2 bases from J, the junction kept 2 bases outside the gene matches. CDR3 residues: CASRLAGATDTQYF. The CDR3 nucleotides are TGTGCCAGTAGGCTAGCGGGGGCCACAGATACGCAGTATTTT.

This chain uses TRBV19 with TRBJ2-5; 7 bases agree with TRBD2. Losses at the gene ends were 2 bases for V and 1 base for J; bases not matched to a gene: 1. This CDR3 has 14 residues. Germline loops: CDR1 LNHDA, CDR2 SQIVND (reference sequence). The CDR3 here is CASSITGGQETQYF. The CDR3 DNA is TGTGCCAGTAGTATAACGGGGGGCCAAGAGACCCAGTACTTC.

This clone has only a few counts. V gene TRBV12-5 combines with J gene TRBJ1-5, with 7 bases identical to TRBD1. Germline assignment: CDR1 LGHNT and CDR2 FRNRAP. V was clipped by 4 bases and J by 5 bases; unmatched bases: 8. This CDR3 region has 15 residues. In DNA, the CDR3 is TGTGCTAGTGGTTACGGGAACAGGGGACATCAGCCCCAGCATTTT. This codes for CASGYGNRGHQPQHF.

The chain uses TRBV5-8 and TRBJ1-6; 7 bases are shared with TRBD1. Germline V gene data show CDR1 as SGHTS and CDR2 as YDEGEE. This CDR3 spans 16 amino acids. The junction had 11 bases not matched to a gene; V was cut back by 4 bases and J by 7 bases. The CDR3 is CASSPRLDRRNSPLHF. CDR3 nucleotides: TGTGCCAGCAGCCCCAGACTGGACAGGAGGAATTCACCCCTCCACTTT.